This T cell receptor (beta chain) was sequenced in a study of blood T cell repertoires in COVID-19. Study-wide context: Samples taken during acute and convalescent COVID-19 were collected in the United States, Italy and Spain. T cells, B-cell-depleted T cells, or PBMCs supplied cDNA or gDNA.

Authors' analysis steps: Researchers report that nucleated cell counts were estimated from reference gene primer amplification. Method: immunoSEQ multiplex PCR; TCRdb's copy keeps in-frame clones and lacks some. V and J calls and clone size are those listed in that table; D and trimming were worked out from the DNA. The sample lists about 140,000 clones, roughly 80% occurring once. Germline V gene data show CDR1 as MGHDK and CDR2 as SYGVNS. Germline trimming cut 4 bases from V and 2 bases from J; bases unmatched to any gene: 2. This CDR3 is built from 14 residues. Sequenced input: peripheral blood. The receptor comes from a woman aged 60 to 75 with acute or convalescent COVID-19. The chain is built from TRBV25-1 and TRBJ2-5; the match to TRBD2 covers 9 bases. CDR3 coding DNA: TGTGCCAGCAGTGTAGCGGGGGTTCAAGAGACCCAGTACTTC. Its protein product is CASSVAGVQETQYF.